This TCR beta chain was sequenced during a study of Graves' ophthalmopathy and Graves' hyperthyroidism (dated by TCRdb to between 2017 and 2018). About the study as a whole: Hyperthyroidism was considered stable if no progression to ophthalmopathy occurred within 18 months of follow-up. To tell Graves' ophthalmopathy apart from Graves' hyperthyroidism, and to predict which patients would progress to ophthalmopathy, the study relied on TCR beta repertoire signatures. In total, 135 blood samples were TCR-sequenced: around 42 ophthalmopathy, under 85 hyperthyroidism and roughly 17 hyperthyroidism-to-ophthalmopathy patients. To explore V-J signatures that separate ophthalmopathy from hyperthyroidism, a discovery set of 95 to 100 patients was enrolled, consisting of about 43 with ophthalmopathy and approximately 60 with stable hyperthyroidism. The independent validation cohort included roughly 19 hyperthyroidism patients plus 17 patients who later progressed from hyperthyroidism to ophthalmopathy. In six hyperthyroidism patients, the T-cell repertoire of thyroid tissue was compared with the T-cell repertoire of blood. Following sampling, methimazole starting at 30 mg daily was administered to hyperthyroidism patients, and high-dose intravenous methylprednisolone was administered to ophthalmopathy patients.

TCR beta CDR3 regions were amplified from RNA transcripts for repertoire sequencing. A first-round RT-PCR used HTBI primers with the Qiagen OneStep RT-PCR kit, followed by a second-round multiplex PCR, size selection and purification. Libraries were sequenced on an Illumina HiSeq2000 using paired-end 100 bp reads. The study's own analysis went as follows. SOAPnuke was used for read processing, and reads with adapters, uncalled bases, a mean Phred below 15, or no exact constant-primer or identifier match were discarded. High-quality paired reads were merged with COPE v1.2.5. Clonotypes were defined as unique nucleotide sequences and were aligned to IMGT TRB V, D and J references using MiTCR v1.1. Only V-J combinations with frequency above 0.0001 were analysed, covering approximately 99% of repertoires. A TCR clonal expansion and chaos score per V-J combination was defined as the ratio of F50 clonal expansion to chaos observed in the TCRdist matrix. Welch's t-statistics and random forest were used to reduce features to about a dozen V-J combinations, which were fed into a naive Bayes classifier. The Morisita-Horn index was used to measure how similar the thyroid and blood repertoires were. Through fastp at Q25 and MiXCR, TCRdb rebuilt clones from the public reads, retaining in-frame beta chains. Entries that share a CDR3 protein sequence are merged under the most common genes and DNA. In this record, the V and J calls reflect TCRdb's handling and not the investigators' own analysis. Here the sample has 450,000 to 600,000 distinct CDR3 sequences; under 45% occur a single time. About 4.1% of the sample belongs to the ten largest clones.

There are 12 amino acids in the CDR3, from cysteine to phenylalanine inclusive. CDR3 DNA only is kept here, 36 bases in frame from base 1. V loses 5 bases, J loses 0 bases, and the germline ends lie 7 bases apart. Taken from the germline V gene (reference sequence), the CDR1 and CDR2 loops are DFQATT and SNEGSKA. The research as a whole found: No statistical method was used to set the sample size in advance, and the investigators knew which group each participant was assigned to. Most of the expanded thyroid clonotypes with a frequency above 0.001 were also detected in blood, and it was suggested that the thyroid immune response may be reflected by blood repertoires. In validation, the model predicted ophthalmopathy progression with about 71% sensitivity and approximately 78% specificity; 12 predicted patients were CT-confirmed with GO in a median of approximately six months. In cross-validation, the 13-signature model distinguished ophthalmopathy from stable hyperthyroidism with more than 85% sensitivity and 81.08% specificity, while in the test set the corresponding values were about 80% and 75%.

The hyperthyroidism patients were 18 to 65 years old and newly diagnosed, with a disease duration of less than 2 months. Patients with other autoimmune diseases, uncontrolled infections, pregnancy or lactation were excluded from the study. Diagnosis was based on clinical symptoms, serum thyroxine, TRAb, thyroid ultrasound and orbital computed tomography. Total RNA was extracted with Trizol reagent and quality-checked on an Agilent 2100 Bioanalyzer. The table lists this clonotype with many counts. Its antigen is not yet known. Base quality data are lacking; no much larger clone is found one base away.

The rearrangement combines TRBV20-1 with TRBJ1-2; the D gene lacks a confident call. The sequence was obtained from an adult man with Graves' hyperthyroidism. The sample taken for sequencing was peripheral blood or thyroid tissue (not recorded which). Here the CDR3 is given as CSALTSNYGYTF. At the DNA level, the sequence is TGCAGTGCTTTGACCTCTAACTATGGCTACACCTTC.